Listed below are T cell receptor beta chains from one sample, sequenced in a study of control samples from healthy donors and cancer patients. Clones were read by immunoSEQ multiplex PCR, and TCRdb kept only the in-frame ones, dropping some. The sample lists approximately 140,000 clones; roughly 90% were seen once. Sequencing was done on a sample of PBMCs. The receptors derive from a man aged 45 to 65 with head and neck cancer. Both conserved end residues are part of each CDR3. Fields, in order: D gene, V gene, J gene, clone size, CDR3 length, CDR3 DNA, CDR3 protein. D genes are given only for firm matches. Not all rows give a size; the values are once, few, many and, for expanded clones, a class.

D: NA
V: TRBV18
J: TRBJ1-5
size: NA
length: 13
DNA: TGTGCCAGCTCCCAAACCCCGAATCAGCCCCAGCATTTT
CDR3: CASSQTPNQPQHF

D: NA
V: TRBV10-3
J: TRBJ2-3
size: once
length: 14
DNA: TGTGCCATCGGGTCGGGAAGGACCACAGATACGCAGTATTTT
CDR3: CAIGSGRTTDTQYF

D: TRBD2
V: TRBV5-1
J: TRBJ2-4
size: few
length: 14
DNA: TGCGCCAGCAGCTTGGTTAGCGGGAAAAACATTCAGTACTTC
CDR3: CASSLVSGKNIQYF

D: TRBD1
V: TRBV27
J: TRBJ2-7
size: NA
length: 15
DNA: TGTGCCAGCAGGCCAACCGGGACAGGGGTGTACGAGCAGTACTTC
CDR3: CASRPTGTGVYEQYF

D: TRBD2
V: TRBV28
J: TRBJ2-1
size: NA
length: 18
DNA: TGTGCCAGCAGTTTACCTCTTAGCGGGGGCAACGTAAACAATGAGCAGTTCTTC
CDR3: CASSLPLSGGNVNNEQFF

D: NA
V: TRBV5-5
J: TRBJ1-6
size: NA
length: 17
DNA: TGTGCCAGCAGCTTGGGGTCCGGAGGCTCCTATAATTCACCCCTCCACTTT
CDR3: CASSLGSGGSYNSPLHF

D: TRBD1
V: TRBV9
J: TRBJ1-2
size: NA
length: 15
DNA: TGTGCCAGCAGCCAGGGGACAGGGGGGAGGTATGGCTACACCTTC
CDR3: CASSQGTGGRYGYTF

D: NA
V: TRBV28
J: TRBJ1-2
size: NA
length: 14
DNA: TGCGCCAGCAGCGCAGGGTTGGCTTACTATGGCTACACCTTC
CDR3: CASSAGLAYYGYTF

D: NA
V: TRBV7-9
J: TRBJ1-1
size: NA
length: 16
DNA: TGTGCCAGCAGCTTAGTGTTTGGGCAGGGGAACACTGAAGCTTTCTTT
CDR3: CASSLVFGQGNTEAFF

D: NA
V: TRBV6-5
J: TRBJ1-6
size: NA
length: 13
DNA: TGTGCCAGCAGCCGGGACACCGATTCACCCCTCCACTTT
CDR3: CASSRDTDSPLHF

D: TRBD2
V: TRBV6-5
J: TRBJ2-3
size: NA
length: 14
DNA: TGTGCCAGCAGTCAACTAGCGGACACAGATACGCAGTATTTT
CDR3: CASSQLADTDTQYF

D: NA
V: TRBV15
J: TRBJ1-5
size: NA
length: 13
DNA: TGTGCCACCAGCGAGAGAGGACGTCAGCCCCAGCATTTT
CDR3: CATSERGRQPQHF

D: NA
V: TRBV9
J: TRBJ2-1
size: NA
length: 18
DNA: TGTGCCAGCACCGGGCGCGGGATGGGTCCGCTTGAAGCCAATGAGCAGTTCTTC
CDR3: CASTGRGMGPLEANEQFF

D: NA
V: TRBV29-1
J: TRBJ2-7
size: NA
length: 14
DNA: TGCAGCGCTAACAGGGCTGGGGTACTCGGCGAGCAGTACTTC
CDR3: CSANRAGVLGEQYF

D: NA
V: TRBV14
J: TRBJ1-2
size: NA
length: 16
DNA: TGTGCCAGCAGCCACCGGGACTCAATCAGGCCCTATGGCTACACCTTC
CDR3: CASSHRDSIRPYGYTF

D: TRBD1
V: TRBV19
J: TRBJ2-7
size: NA
length: 12
DNA: TGTGCCAGCCGGGACAGGGACTACGAGCAGTACTTC
CDR3: CASRDRDYEQYF

D: NA
V: TRBV10-1
J: TRBJ2-3
size: NA
length: 16
DNA: TGCGCCAGCAGTGAGTCTAGGCAGGCCATCCCAGATACGCAGTATTTT
CDR3: CASSESRQAIPDTQYF

D: NA
V: TRBV6-5
J: TRBJ1-2
size: NA
length: 14
DNA: TGTGCCAGCAGATCTGCCCAACGGGACTATGGCTACACCTTC
CDR3: CASRSAQRDYGYTF

D: NA
V: TRBV27
J: TRBJ1-5
size: NA
length: 14
DNA: TGTGCCAGCAGTTTAAAAAATGCCAATCAGCCCCAGCATTTT
CDR3: CASSLKNANQPQHF

D: TRBD1
V: TRBV7-9
J: TRBJ1-2
size: NA
length: 15
DNA: TGTGCCAGCAGCGGGACGGGACAGCCTTTCTATGGCTACACCTTC
CDR3: CASSGTGQPFYGYTF

D: NA
V: TRBV7-9
J: TRBJ2-1
size: NA
length: 16
DNA: TGTGCCAGCAGCATCGCCCGTTGGGACCCCGACAATGAGCAGTTCTTC
CDR3: CASSIARWDPDNEQFF

D: NA
V: TRBV2
J: TRBJ2-1
size: once
length: 13
DNA: TGTGCCAGCAGTGAATCCAGGGTCAATGAGCAGTTCTTC
CDR3: CASSESRVNEQFF

D: TRBD2
V: TRBV28
J: TRBJ2-7
size: NA
length: 15
DNA: TGTGCCAGCAGTACTCTAGCGGGAGGATCCTACGAGCAGTACTTC
CDR3: CASSTLAGGSYEQYF

D: NA
V: TRBV6-1
J: TRBJ1-5
size: NA
length: 16
DNA: TGTGCCAGCAGTGATAGGGCGATCCTTAGCAATCAGCCCCAGCATTTT
CDR3: CASSDRAILSNQPQHF

D: NA
V: TRBV7-9
J: TRBJ2-5
size: NA
length: 14
DNA: TGTGCCAGCAGCCCATGGACTGGGAAAGAGACCCAGTACTTC
CDR3: CASSPWTGKETQYF

D: NA
V: TRBV5-1
J: TRBJ2-2
size: NA
length: 16
DNA: TGCGCCAGCACCGACCACGGGGGCCTCGGCACCGGGGAGCTGTTTTTT
CDR3: CASTDHGGLGTGELFF

D: TRBD1
V: TRBV7-8
J: TRBJ1-5
size: NA
length: 16
DNA: TGTGCCAGCAGCTCAGGGGGAGGGAAGAGCAATCAGCCCCAGCATTTT
CDR3: CASSSGGGKSNQPQHF

D: TRBD2
V: TRBV18
J: TRBJ2-4
size: NA
length: 17
DNA: TGTGCCAGCTCACCAACTAGCGGGGGATTAGCCAAAAACATTCAGTACTTC
CDR3: CASSPTSGGLAKNIQYF

D: TRBD1
V: TRBV18
J: TRBJ2-3
size: NA
length: 13
DNA: TGTGCCAGCTCACCTTACGGACAGGGCATATTGTATTTT
CDR3: CASSPYGQGILYF

D: NA
V: TRBV7-9
J: TRBJ2-3
size: NA
length: 16
DNA: TGTGCCAGCAGCCTCTCCAGTGGGCGGATTAAGTATACGCAGTATTTT
CDR3: CASSLSSGRIKYTQYF

D: TRBD2
V: TRBV28
J: TRBJ2-5
size: NA
length: 17
DNA: TGTGCCAGCAGCTCCCCGAGGACTAGCGGGAACCAAGAGACCCAGTACTTC
CDR3: CASSSPRTSGNQETQYF

D: NA
V: TRBV30
J: TRBJ1-5
size: NA
length: 13
DNA: TGTGCCTTAAGAGTTGGTAGCAATCAGCCCCAGCATTTT
CDR3: CALRVGSNQPQHF

D: TRBD1
V: TRBV3-1/TRBV3-2
J: TRBJ1-4
size: NA
length: 15
DNA: TGTGCCAGCAGCTACTTGGGACAGTCAAATGAAAAACTGTTTTTT
CDR3: CASSYLGQSNEKLFF

D: NA
V: TRBV9
J: TRBJ1-3
size: NA
length: 13
DNA: TGTGCCAGCAGCGTAAGCCAGGCACACACCATATATTTT
CDR3: CASSVSQAHTIYF

D: NA
V: TRBV15
J: TRBJ1-5
size: NA
length: 16
DNA: TGTGCCACCAGCAACCGATGGGGGGGGCGGTCTCAGCCCCAGCATTTT
CDR3: CATSNRWGGRSQPQHF

D: NA
V: TRBV6-1
J: TRBJ1-2
size: NA
length: 15
DNA: TGTGCCAGCAGTGAGGGACACCAAACTAACTATGGCTACACCTTC
CDR3: CASSEGHQTNYGYTF

D: NA
V: TRBV5-1
J: TRBJ1-4
size: NA
length: 13
DNA: TGCGCCAGCAGCCGCGACAGGCAAGAAAAACTGTTTTTT
CDR3: CASSRDRQEKLFF

D: NA
V: TRBV28
J: TRBJ1-1
size: NA
length: 13
DNA: TGTGCCAGCAGAAGACAGCCGAACACTGAAGCTTTCTTT
CDR3: CASRRQPNTEAFF

D: TRBD1
V: TRBV27
J: TRBJ2-7
size: NA
length: 12
DNA: TGTGCCAGCTGTGGGACAGGTAGTAGGCAGTACTTC
CDR3: CASCGTGSRQYF

D: TRBD1
V: TRBV5-4
J: TRBJ1-1
size: NA
length: 18
DNA: TGTGCCAGCAGCCTATTGGGACAGGGGGCAAAGGCGGGGACTGAAGCTTTCTTT
CDR3: CASSLLGQGAKAGTEAFF

D: NA
V: TRBV6-5
J: TRBJ2-3
size: NA
length: 14
DNA: TGTGCCAGCAGTCCAGGACCCGATTGGGATACGCAGTATTTT
CDR3: CASSPGPDWDTQYF

D: NA
V: TRBV5-4
J: TRBJ2-7
size: once
length: 15
DNA: TGTGCCAGCAGATATACAGGGAGTAGCTCCTACGAGCAGTACTTC
CDR3: CASRYTGSSSYEQYF

D: NA
V: TRBV6-2/TRBV6-3
J: TRBJ1-6
size: few
length: 11
DNA: TGTGCCAGCAGTTACGGTTCACCCCTCCACTTT
CDR3: CASSYGSPLHF

D: NA
V: TRBV27
J: TRBJ2-1
size: NA
length: 15
DNA: TGTGCCAGCAGTTTTGGTCAGGGCTCCTACAATGAGCAGTTCTTC
CDR3: CASSFGQGSYNEQFF

D: NA
V: TRBV2
J: TRBJ1-5
size: NA
length: 14
DNA: TGTGCCACCACGGACTCTTACCAAAATCAGCCCCAGCATTTT
CDR3: CATTDSYQNQPQHF

D: NA
V: TRBV7-2
J: TRBJ1-1
size: NA
length: 16
DNA: TGTGCCAGCAGCTTACCATACAGGAGGGGGTATACTGAAGCTTTCTTT
CDR3: CASSLPYRRGYTEAFF

D: NA
V: TRBV7-9
J: TRBJ2-1
size: NA
length: 14
DNA: TGTGCCAGCAGCCCCACCGGGACTGATTGGGAGCAGTTCTTC
CDR3: CASSPTGTDWEQFF

D: NA
V: TRBV5-1
J: TRBJ2-3
size: NA
length: 14
DNA: TGCGCCAGCAGACAGGTTTCCAGCACAGATACGCAGTATTTT
CDR3: CASRQVSSTDTQYF

D: NA
V: TRBV27
J: TRBJ1-5
size: once
length: 16
DNA: TGTGCCAGCAGTTTAAGGGCTCCTTATAGCAATCAGCCCCAGCATTTT
CDR3: CASSLRAPYSNQPQHF

D: NA
V: TRBV19
J: TRBJ1-5
size: NA
length: 14
DNA: TGTGCCCCGGAGCCGGGTGGGCTCAATCAGCCCCAGCATTTT
CDR3: CAPEPGGLNQPQHF

D: TRBD2
V: TRBV18
J: TRBJ2-3
size: few
length: 15
DNA: TGTGCCAGCTCACCCGCGGGGGGGCGCACAGATACGCAGTATTTT
CDR3: CASSPAGGRTDTQYF

D: NA
V: TRBV19
J: TRBJ1-5
size: NA
length: 14
DNA: TGTGCCAGTAGTCGACGGGGAGCAAATCAGCCCCAGCATTTT
CDR3: CASSRRGANQPQHF

D: NA
V: TRBV9
J: TRBJ2-3
size: NA
length: 15
DNA: TGTGCCAGCAGCGTAGAATGGGGGGCCGGGGATACGCAGTATTTT
CDR3: CASSVEWGAGDTQYF

D: NA
V: TRBV30
J: TRBJ1-5
size: NA
length: 13
DNA: TGTGCCTGGAGTCGACAGGAGAATCAGCCCCAGCATTTT
CDR3: CAWSRQENQPQHF

D: TRBD2
V: TRBV11-2
J: TRBJ2-1
size: NA
length: 17
DNA: TGTGCCAGCAGCCAACTGGGTAGCGGGGGAGGATTAAATGAGCAGTTCTTC
CDR3: CASSQLGSGGGLNEQFF